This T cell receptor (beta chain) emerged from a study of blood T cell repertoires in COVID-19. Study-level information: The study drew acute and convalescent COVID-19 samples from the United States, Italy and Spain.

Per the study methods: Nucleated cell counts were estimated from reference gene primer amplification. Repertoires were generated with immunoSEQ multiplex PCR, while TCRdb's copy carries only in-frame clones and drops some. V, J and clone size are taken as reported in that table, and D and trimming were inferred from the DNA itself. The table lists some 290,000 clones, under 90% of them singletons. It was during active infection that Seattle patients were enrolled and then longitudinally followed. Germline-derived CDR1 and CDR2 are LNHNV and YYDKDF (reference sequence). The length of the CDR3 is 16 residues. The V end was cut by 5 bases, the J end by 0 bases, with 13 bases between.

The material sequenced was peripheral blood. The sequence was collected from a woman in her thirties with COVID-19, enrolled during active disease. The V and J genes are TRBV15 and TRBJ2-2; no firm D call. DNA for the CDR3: TGTGCCACCAGCCCAAGAGGTTTAGCGAACACCGGGGAGCTGTTTTTT. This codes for CATSPRGLANTGELFF.